These 6 T cell receptor beta chains were all obtained from the same sample, sequenced in a study of shared clonotypes between healthy human individuals. The table came from immunoSEQ multiplex PCR; TCRdb's copy has only in-frame clones and leaves some out. The repertoire holds over a million clones, with 75% to 85% as singletons. Sample: memory CD4+ T cells from PBMCs. The subset here: CD45RA-negative fraction. The receptor set was obtained from a man aged 18-30 years in good health. Some clones in this sample may be carry-over from other donors' samples.

This clone appeared a few times. The chain recombines TRBV5-4 with TRBJ2-3, with TRBD1 matching over 8 bases. The CDR3 is 14 amino acids. The V gene's germline CDR1 is SGHNT and CDR2 YYREEE (reference sequence). With 4 bases clipped from V and 5 bases from J, the junction kept 6 bases outside the gene matches. In DNA, the CDR3 is TGTGCCAGCAGCGCCCTACAGGGGGAAGATACGCAGTATTTT. This encodes CASSALQGEDTQYF.

This chain links TRBV10-3 with TRBJ2-6; D is perhaps TRBD1 or TRBD2 (6 bases each). CDR1 ENHRY and CDR2 SYGVKD come from the germline V gene. V dropped 11 bases and J dropped 4 bases, with 15 bases sitting between them. The CDR3 consists of 14 residues. CDR3 coding DNA: TGTGCCGCCAGGAGGGGGACGGGGGCCAACGTCCTGACTTTC. Residues: CAARRGTGANVLTF.

This clone was counted a single time. The chain combines TRBV7-2 with TRBJ2-1, with 8 bases identical to TRBD2. V gave up 6 bases and J gave up 5 bases; unmatched junction bases: 6. Germline V gene sequence: CDR1 SGHTA, CDR2 FQGNSA. CDR3 length: 14 amino acids. The CDR3 spells CASSSAGANNEQFF. CDR3 nucleotides: TGTGCCAGCAGTTCAGCGGGGGCTAACAATGAGCAGTTCTTC.

This clone was seen only a few times. The chain carries TRBV18 and TRBJ2-1, with D possibly TRBD2 on 6 matching bases. The CDR3 has 16 amino acids. Germline CDR1 reads KGHSH; CDR2 reads LQKENI. V was cut by 3 bases and J by 1 base, with 13 bases left in between. DNA for the CDR3: TGTGCCAGCTCACCCCTTGGGACTCCTTCCTACAATGAGCAGTTCTTC. Translating it yields CASSPLGTPSYNEQFF.

The CDR3 is CASSPEGAGGYEQYF. CDR3 nucleotide sequence: TGTGCCAGCAGCCCGGAGGGGGCGGGAGGCTACGAGCAGTACTTC. The rearrangement uses TRBV7-9 and TRBJ2-7; D is perhaps TRBD2 (8 bases). Trimming left V 5 bases short and J 3 bases short, with 17 bases between. Germline CDR1 and CDR2: SEHNR and FQNEAQ (reference sequence). The CDR3 spans 15 residues.

V gene TRBV5-4 combines with J gene TRBJ1-5; 7 positions agree with TRBD1. Germline-derived CDR1 and CDR2 are SGHNT and YYREEE (reference sequence). Losses at the gene ends were 4 bases for V and 4 bases for J; bases not matched to a gene: 8. CDR3 size: 15 residues. In DNA, the CDR3 is TGTGCCAGCAGCCAGTTAACAGGGGCAAATCAGCCCCAGCATTTT. This encodes CASSQLTGANQPQHF.